The clone carrying this T cell receptor beta chain appeared many times. This sample was taken from a study of metastatic and nonmetastatic thyroid tumors. All patients reached thyroid surgery having received no treatment beforehand. CDR1 and CDR2 (germline): ENHRY, SYGVKD. CDR3 length: 12 amino acids. Trimming took 9 bases from V and 8 from J, leaving 13 bases between them. TCRdb re-clonotyped the PCR reads through MiXCR. The sample holds 35,000 to 40,000 clones, less than 20% seen once. The rearrangement links TRBV10-3 to TRBJ1-4; the D is unclear. Material for sequencing was tumor tissue. This sequence originates from a female donor with papillary thyroid cancer or a benign thyroid nodule (not recorded which). Some clones in this sample may be carry-over from other donors' samples. CDR3 sequence reads: CAISRSHEKLFF. CDR3 nucleotide sequence: TGTGCCATTAGTCGGTCCCACGAAAAACTGTTTTTT.